This TCR beta chain was sequenced during a study of blood T cells in healthy people across ages. General observations from the study: It was the long-lived donors that had more naive CD4+ cells and higher diversity than aged donors.

At least 5.5 micrograms of total RNA were extracted per sample. Details on this clonotype: Its matching antigen is unknown.

With a J-beta primer mix and a sample-barcoded 5' primer, a second PCR ran roughly 6 to 11 cycles. TCRdb independently ran MiXCR on the 5' RACE reads; one entry per CDR3 protein. Among roughly 730,000 distinct CDR3 sequences listed, just over 55% were seen once. In germline, CDR1 is DFQATT, CDR2 SNEGSKA (reference sequence). Trimming cost V 1 base and J 3 bases, with 7 bases left between them. The CDR3 covers 13 residues. The clonotype was recovered from a man between 40 and 49 years old in good health. This chain connects TRBV20-1 to TRBJ2-4, with D possibly matching TRBD1 (5 bases). The sample comprised blood. CDR3 sequence (DNA): TGCAGTGCTAGAGCCCAGGGCAAAAACATTCAGTACTTC. The encoded protein is CSARAQGKNIQYF.